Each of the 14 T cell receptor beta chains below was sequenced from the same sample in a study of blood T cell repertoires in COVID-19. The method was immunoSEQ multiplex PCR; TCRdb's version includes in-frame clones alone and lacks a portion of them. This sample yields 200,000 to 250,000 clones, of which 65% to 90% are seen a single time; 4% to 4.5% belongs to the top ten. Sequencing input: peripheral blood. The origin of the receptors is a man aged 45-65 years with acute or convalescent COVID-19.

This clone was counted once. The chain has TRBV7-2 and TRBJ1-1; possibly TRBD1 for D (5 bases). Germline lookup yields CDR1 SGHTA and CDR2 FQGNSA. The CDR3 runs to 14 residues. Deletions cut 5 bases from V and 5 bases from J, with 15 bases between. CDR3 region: CASSRQGGRTEAFF. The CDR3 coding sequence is TGTGCCAGCAGCCGGCAGGGTGGTAGGACTGAAGCTTTCTTT.

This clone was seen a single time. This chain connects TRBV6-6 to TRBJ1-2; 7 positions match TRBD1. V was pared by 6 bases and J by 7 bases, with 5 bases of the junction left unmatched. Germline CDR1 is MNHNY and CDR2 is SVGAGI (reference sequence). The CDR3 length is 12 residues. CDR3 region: CASSLGQVGYTF. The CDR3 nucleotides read TGTGCCAGCAGCCTCGGACAGGTTGGCTACACCTTC.

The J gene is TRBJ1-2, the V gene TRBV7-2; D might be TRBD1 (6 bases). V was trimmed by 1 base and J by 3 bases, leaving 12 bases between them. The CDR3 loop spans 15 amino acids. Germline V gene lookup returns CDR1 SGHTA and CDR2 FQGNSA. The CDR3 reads CASSLEQGRDYGYTF. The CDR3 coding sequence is TGTGCCAGCAGCTTAGAGCAGGGGAGGGACTATGGCTACACCTTC.

CDR3 coding DNA: TGTGCCAGCAGCCGGACTGGGGAGCAGTACTTC. Amino acids: CASSRTGEQYF. The rearrangement uses TRBV7-9 and TRBJ2-7; possibly TRBD2 for D (5 bases). V was clipped by 5 bases and J by 7 bases, with 9 bases between them. There are 11 residues in the CDR3. Looked up from germline, CDR1 is SEHNR and CDR2 is FQNEAQ (reference sequence).

The CDR3 coding sequence is TGCAGTGCTAGTCGCAGGGGAGACGCTAACTATGGCTACACCTTC. Amino acid sequence: CSASRRGDANYGYTF. The chain has TRBV20-1 and TRBJ1-2, with a possible D match to TRBD1 (6 bases). The V end was cut by 3 bases, the J end by 0 bases, with 14 bases between. CDR1 and CDR2 (germline): DFQATT, SNEGSKA (reference sequence). The CDR3 consists of 15 residues.

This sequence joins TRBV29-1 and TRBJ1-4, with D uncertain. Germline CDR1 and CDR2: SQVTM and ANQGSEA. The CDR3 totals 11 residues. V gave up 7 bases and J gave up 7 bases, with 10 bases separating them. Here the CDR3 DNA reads TGCAGCGCCGGAGGCCCTGAAAAACTGTTTTTT. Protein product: CSAGGPEKLFF.

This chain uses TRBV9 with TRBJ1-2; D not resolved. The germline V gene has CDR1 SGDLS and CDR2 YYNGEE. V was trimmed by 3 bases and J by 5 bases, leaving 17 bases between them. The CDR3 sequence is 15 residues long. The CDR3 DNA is TGTGCCAGCAGCGCATTAAGTCAGGTTGGATATGGCTACACCTTC. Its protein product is CASSALSQVGYGYTF.

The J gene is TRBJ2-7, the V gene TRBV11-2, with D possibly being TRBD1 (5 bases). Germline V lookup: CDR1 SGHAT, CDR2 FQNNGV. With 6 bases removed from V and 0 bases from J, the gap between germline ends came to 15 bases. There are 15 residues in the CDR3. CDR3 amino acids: CASRISLGDSYEQYF. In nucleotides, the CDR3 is TGTGCCAGCAGAATTAGCTTAGGGGACTCCTACGAGCAGTACTTC.

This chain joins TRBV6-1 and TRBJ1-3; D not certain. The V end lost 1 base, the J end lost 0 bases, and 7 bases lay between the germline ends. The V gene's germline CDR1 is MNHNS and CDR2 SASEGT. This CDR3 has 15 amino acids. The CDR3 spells CASSEGHNSGNTIYF. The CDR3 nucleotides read TGTGCCAGCAGTGAAGGGCACAACTCTGGAAACACCATATATTTT.

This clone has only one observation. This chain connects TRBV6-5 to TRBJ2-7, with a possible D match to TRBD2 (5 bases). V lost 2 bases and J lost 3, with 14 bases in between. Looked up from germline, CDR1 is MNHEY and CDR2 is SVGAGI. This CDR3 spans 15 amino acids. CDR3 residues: CASSYRAPAGYEQYF. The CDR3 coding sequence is TGTGCCAGCAGTTACAGGGCCCCCGCGGGCTACGAGCAGTACTTC.

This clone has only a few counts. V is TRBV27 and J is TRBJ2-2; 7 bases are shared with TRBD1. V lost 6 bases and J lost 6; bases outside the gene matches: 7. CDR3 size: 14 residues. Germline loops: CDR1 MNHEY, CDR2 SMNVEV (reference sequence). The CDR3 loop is CASRVHRGPGELFF. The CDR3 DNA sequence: TGTGCCAGCAGAGTGCACAGGGGACCCGGGGAGCTGTTTTTT.

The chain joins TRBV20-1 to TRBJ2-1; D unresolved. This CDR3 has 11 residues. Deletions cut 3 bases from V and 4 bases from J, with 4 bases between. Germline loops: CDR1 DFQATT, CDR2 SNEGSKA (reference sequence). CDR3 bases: TGCAGTGCTAGTCGTTACAATGAGCAGTTCTTC. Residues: CSASRYNEQFF.

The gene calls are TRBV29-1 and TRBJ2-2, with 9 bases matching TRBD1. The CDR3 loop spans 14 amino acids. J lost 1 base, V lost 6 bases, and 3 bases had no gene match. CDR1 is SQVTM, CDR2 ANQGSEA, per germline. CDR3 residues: CSVGTGLNTGELFF. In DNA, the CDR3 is TGCAGCGTGGGGACAGGGCTGAACACCGGGGAGCTGTTTTTT.

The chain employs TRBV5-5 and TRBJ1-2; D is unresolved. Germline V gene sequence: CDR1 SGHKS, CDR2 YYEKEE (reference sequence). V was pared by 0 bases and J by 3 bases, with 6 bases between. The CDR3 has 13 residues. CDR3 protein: CASSLGQDYGYTF. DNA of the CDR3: TGTGCCAGCAGCTTGGGGCAGGACTATGGCTACACCTTC.